This paragraph reports one T cell receptor beta chain. It has no known antigen specificity. The sample holds no much larger clone one base away, and base qualities are not on file. This sample is drawn from a study of CD8 T cells in Susac syndrome (dated by TCRdb to about 2019). In terms of the full investigation: The study used repertoire sequencing to test whether antigen drove CD8+ T cell activation and differentiation in Susac syndrome. Clonality of the CD8+ T cell repertoire was compared between eleven to twelve healthy donors, approximately 14 Susac syndrome patients and fewer than 16 multiple sclerosis patients.

High-throughput TCR beta sequencing profiled peripheral blood CD8+ and CD4+ T cells from healthy donors, Susac syndrome patients and multiple sclerosis patients. The multiple sclerosis controls were treatment-naive patients who had stable or active relapsing-remitting disease and met the revised McDonald criteria. Bulk CD8+ and CD4+ T cells were purified magnetically by negative isolation, whereas CD8+ TEMRA cells were enriched by FACS. Blood was drawn into EDTA tubes, processed within 24 hours, and PBMCs were isolated by density gradient centrifugation. PBMCs intended for TCR sequencing were cryopreserved in liquid nitrogen and thawed later in a water bath at 37 degrees C. Purity of sorted or isolated CD4+, CD8+ and CD8+ TEMRA cells was at least 90%. RNA was extracted with the RNeasy kit and about 0.5 to 1 ug was reverse transcribed using random hexamers. TCR beta CDR3 regions were amplified with the immunoSEQ multiplex PCR assay covering 54 Vbeta and 13 Jbeta segments. To correct PCR amplification bias, a synthetic template baseline was used for both primer optimization and computational correction. On the authors' methods: Reads were annotated to V, D and J genes according to IMGT and were analyzed with immunoSEQ Analyzer, with only productive sequences retained. Clonality was computed as one minus Shannon entropy normalized by log2 of the number of productive unique sequences. For each patient and control, public and private clones were evaluated among the 100 most prevalent clones. A clone was defined as Susac-specific if it was absent from the healthy and MS cohorts, from roughly 990 published viral clones and from other ImmuneACCESS disease sequences. TCRdb applied fastp at Q25 and MiXCR to the public reads, then kept only in-frame beta chains. Rows with a matching CDR3 protein are joined into one entry that keeps the most common DNA and genes. The V and J calls come from TCRdb's annotation, not from the publication. The table for this sample lists about 280,000 distinct CDR3 sequences; more than 75% of them were counted only once. The ten largest account for 0.11% of the sample.

General findings and caveats noted by the study authors: The number of individuals in the TCR sequencing and HLA analysis was recognized as being relatively small.

V is pared back by 7 bases and J by 0 bases, with 15 bases lying between the germline termini. Taken from cysteine to phenylalanine, the CDR3 has 15 residues. CDR3 DNA is the only sequence kept; it has 45 bases, read in frame from the first base. The germline V gene gives CDR1 as SNHLY and CDR2 as FYNNEI. The origin of this receptor is a human donor with multiple sclerosis. The specimen was CD8+ T cells from PBMCs. The rearranged chain carries TRBV2 and TRBJ1-1, and TRBD1 may be the D gene, going by 5 matching bases. The CDR3 has the sequence CASNEGQLMNTEAFF. The DNA reads TGTGCCAGCAACGAGGGGCAGCTGATGAACACTGAAGCTTTCTTT.